What follows are 10 T cell receptor beta chains derived from one specimen sequenced in a study of cytomegalovirus exposure and HLA in healthy donors. Vbeta (60) and Jbeta (13) primers were used in the PCR. Method: immunoSEQ multiplex PCR; TCRdb's copy keeps in-frame clones and lacks some. The sample has 100,000 to 150,000 clones; roughly 72% are singletons. The sequencing input was PBMCs. Receptor source: a man in his forties or fifties in good health and CMV-seropositive.

This chain links TRBV10-3 with TRBJ1-2; 7 bases are a match to TRBD1. The ends lost 3 bases at V and 5 bases at J; junction bases unmatched: 6. Germline CDR1 is ENHRY and CDR2 is SYGVKD. The CDR3 is 14 amino acids. The CDR3 reads CAISEQGTNYGYTF. DNA of the CDR3: TGTGCCATCAGTGAACAGGGGACCAATTATGGCTACACCTTC.

CDR3 DNA sequence: TGCGCCAGCAGCCAGGTTAGACAGGGGTACACCGGGGAGCTGTTTTTT. This codes for CASSQVRQGYTGELFF. The chain uses TRBV4-1 and TRBJ2-2; 8 bases are a match to TRBD1. Trimming at V came to 3 bases and at J to 3 bases, leaving 6 bases not matched to a gene. Germline V gene sequence: CDR1 MGHRA, CDR2 YSYEKL. The CDR3 runs to 16 residues.

V usage is TRBV7-2 and J usage is TRBJ1-5; 7 nucleotides agree with TRBD1. The germline V gene has CDR1 SGHTA and CDR2 FQGNSA. After removal of 5 bases from V and 3 bases from J, the junction contained 7 bases not matched to a gene. The CDR3 extends over 15 amino acids. The CDR3, as DNA: TGTGCCAGCAGCCTTCGGGACAGTTACAATCAGCCCCAGCATTTT. This encodes CASSLRDSYNQPQHF.

This rearrangement joins TRBV7-3 to TRBJ2-1; 11 bases line up with TRBD2. Unmatched junction bases numbered 7, after V lost 5 bases and J lost 7 bases. Germline values: CDR1 SGHTA, CDR2 FQGTGA. The CDR3 spans 15 residues. CDR3: CASSPGTSGANEQFF. CDR3 sequence (DNA): TGTGCCAGCAGCCCGGGGACTAGCGGAGCAAATGAGCAGTTCTTC.

The genes are TRBV4-3 and TRBJ2-1; 8 nucleotides agree with TRBD2. This CDR3 is 15 amino acids long. Losses at the gene ends were 1 base for V and 5 bases for J; bases not matched to a gene: 4. Germline V gene sequence: CDR1 LGHNA, CDR2 YSLEER. The CDR3 region has the DNA TGCGCCAGCAGCCAAGGAAGCGGGAGAGACAATGAGCAGTTCTTC. Translation: CASSQGSGRDNEQFF.

V usage is TRBV10-3 and J usage is TRBJ1-5; TRBD1 matches 7 bases. CDR3 length: 14 residues. CDR1 is ENHRY, CDR2 SYGVKD, per germline. J was trimmed by 5 bases and V by 5 bases; bases with no gene match: 6. In DNA, the CDR3 is TGTGCCATCAGTCTCGGACAGGAAGATCAGCCCCAGCATTTT. As protein: CAISLGQEDQPQHF.

V and J are TRBV7-2 and TRBJ2-2; D remains ambiguous. The CDR3 covers 15 residues. The germline gives CDR1 SGHTA, CDR2 FQGNSA. Between the trimmed V and J ends, which lost 5 bases and 6 bases, there was a span of 16 bases. The CDR3 reads CASSREARFAGELFF. The CDR3 coding sequence is TGTGCCAGCAGCCGCGAGGCAAGGTTTGCCGGGGAGCTGTTTTTT.

The chain couples TRBV21-1 to TRBJ2-5; TRBD2 reflects the table's D call only, with no check against the DNA. TRBV21-1 has pseudogene status. This CDR3 comprises 16 residues. The CDR3 region has the DNA TGTGCCAGCAGTAAGGGCCGGGACTCTCTTCGCGAGACCCAGTACTTC. This codes for CASSKGRDSLRETQYF.

The chain carries TRBV2 and TRBJ2-1, with 11 bases identical to TRBD1. This CDR3 region has 13 residues. V lost 3 bases and J lost 14; bases outside the gene matches: 6. Germline values: CDR1 SNHLY, CDR2 FYNNEI. CDR3 sequence (DNA): TGTGCCAGCAGTGATTCACCGGGACAGGGGGAGTTCTTC. It encodes CASSDSPGQGEFF.

The chain has TRBV5-5 and TRBJ1-1, with a tentative D call TRBD1 (6 bases). CDR3 length: 13 amino acids. Between the trimmed V and J ends, which lost 1 base and 5 bases, there was a span of 9 bases. The germline CDR1 and CDR2 sequences are SGHKS and YYEKEE (reference sequence). CDR3 sequence (DNA): TGTGCCAGCAGCTTGATACAGGGAACTGAAGCTTTCTTT. Translation: CASSLIQGTEAFF.